These 11 T cell receptor beta chains were sequenced from one sample in a study of blood T cell repertoires in COVID-19. The data were produced by immunoSEQ multiplex PCR, yet TCRdb's version contains in-frame clones alone and is incomplete. Of about 220,000 clones listed, nearly 90% are singletons. The source material was PBMCs or T cells enriched from blood (not recorded which). Receptor source: a man between 25 and 39 years old who had been exposed to COVID-19.

This clone was recorded once. The chain couples TRBV5-6 to TRBJ2-6; D may be TRBD2 (6 bases). The V and J ends lost 0 bases and 3 bases respectively, with 13 bases between them. Germline V gene lookup returns CDR1 SGHDT and CDR2 YYEEEE. The CDR3 length is 17 residues. The CDR3 DNA follows: TGTGCCAGCAGCTTGGGCCTCGGAGGGCGTGGGGCCAACGTCCTGACTTTC. Translation: CASSLGLGGRGANVLTF. The variable domain in full, completed from reference TRBV5-6 and TRBJ2-6, reads DAGVTQSPTHLIKTRGQQVTLRCSPKSGHDTVSWYQQALGQGPQFIFQYYEEEERQRGNFPDRFSGHQFPNYSSELNVNALLLGDSALYLCASSLGLGGRGANVLTFGAGSRLTVL.

This chain links TRBV18 with TRBJ2-5; tentatively, D is TRBD2 (6 bases). V lost 3 bases and J 4 bases, leaving 12 bases between the germline ends. The CDR3 spans 14 residues. In germline, CDR1 is KGHSH, CDR2 LQKENI. CDR3 in DNA: TGTGCCAGCTCACCCGATGCGGGGTTAGAGACCCAGTACTTC. This codes for CASSPDAGLETQYF.

The V gene is TRBV5-1, the J gene TRBJ1-1; 7 positions match TRBD1. V gave up 0 bases and J gave up 5 bases; unmatched junction bases: 4. Germline-derived CDR1 and CDR2 are SGHRS and YFSETQ. The length of the CDR3 is 14 residues. As DNA, the CDR3 is TGCGCCAGCAGCTTGGGGGGGACAGAAACTGAAGCTTTCTTT. Its translation: CASSLGGTETEAFF.

The rearrangement links TRBV6-5 to TRBJ1-6, with D possibly being TRBD1 (5 bases). V shed 3 bases and J shed 10 bases, with 13 bases lying between them. Germline loops: CDR1 MNHEY, CDR2 SVGAGI. This CDR3 spans 14 amino acids. The CDR3 region is CASSYGRAPSPLHF. The CDR3 DNA follows: TGTGCCAGCAGTTATGGCAGGGCGCCGTCACCCCTCCACTTT.

This chain joins TRBV6-1 and TRBJ1-5; D gene unclear. The CDR3 sequence is 14 residues long. Germline CDR1 MNHNS, CDR2 SASEGT. V was shortened by 2 bases and J by 9 bases, with 14 bases between the two germline ends. CDR3 residues: CASSELTAARPQHF. DNA of the CDR3: TGTGCCAGCAGTGAACTCACCGCGGCGCGGCCCCAGCATTTT.

The chain combines TRBV15 with TRBJ1-6; 9 nucleotides align to TRBD1. CDR1 is LNHNV, CDR2 YYDKDF, per germline (reference sequence). The CDR3 sequence is 14 residues long. J lost 7 bases, V lost 6 bases, and 4 bases had no gene match. CDR3 in amino acids: CATSWDRENSPLHF. The CDR3, as DNA: TGTGCCACCAGTTGGGACAGGGAAAATTCACCCCTCCACTTT.

This clone occurred a few times. V usage is TRBV7-3 and J usage is TRBJ1-1; D ambiguous. This CDR3 comprises 13 residues. Germline lookup yields CDR1 SGHTA and CDR2 FQGTGA. V lost 2 bases, J lost 0 bases, and 4 bases lay in between. The CDR3 loop reads CASSLVMNTEAFF. For the CDR3, the DNA is TGTGCCAGCAGCTTAGTTATGAACACTGAAGCTTTCTTT.

The chain is built from TRBV18 and TRBJ2-7, with TRBD2 matching 9 bases. This CDR3 is 16 amino acids long. From germline, CDR1 is KGHSH and CDR2 LQKENI. Trimming removed 2 bases from V and 6 bases from J; junction bases left unmatched: 11. Here the CDR3 reads CASSPSQLAGTGEQYF. CDR3 sequence (DNA): TGTGCCAGCTCACCATCCCAGCTAGCGGGGACTGGCGAGCAGTACTTC.

This chain connects TRBV19 to TRBJ2-3; TRBD1 matches 8 bases. The CDR3 extends over 15 amino acids. The germline CDR1 and CDR2 sequences are LNHDA and SQIVND (reference sequence). The ends lost 8 bases at V and 2 bases at J; junction bases unmatched: 9. CDR3 sequence: CASCPAGGNTDTQYF. CDR3 nucleotide sequence: TGTGCCAGTTGCCCGGCAGGGGGCAACACAGATACGCAGTATTTT.

The J gene is TRBJ2-3, the V gene TRBV9; no clear D gene. The CDR3 loop spans 14 amino acids. V lost 0 bases and J 4 bases, leaving 9 bases between the germline ends. The germline gives CDR1 SGDLS, CDR2 YYNGEE. CDR3 sequence (DNA): TGTGCCAGCAGCGTAGCGGTCTTTTCAGATACGCAGTATTTT. Protein product: CASSVAVFSDTQYF. Looking up the rest from reference TRBV9 and TRBJ2-3 gives the full variable domain: DSGVTQTPKHLITATGQRVTLRCSPRSGDLSVYWYQQSLDQGLQFLIQYYNGEERAKGNILERFSAQQFPDLHSELNLSSLELGDSALYFCASSVAVFSDTQYFGPGTRLTVL.

V and J are TRBV2 and TRBJ1-2; TRBD1 matches at 9 bases. V shed 5 bases and J 1 base; nucleotides not matched to a gene: 8. Looked up from germline, CDR1 is SNHLY and CDR2 is FYNNEI. The CDR3 runs to 16 residues. CDR3 protein: CASSRVGTGNNYGYTF. CDR3 DNA sequence: TGTGCCAGCAGTAGGGTTGGGACAGGGAATAACTATGGCTACACCTTC.